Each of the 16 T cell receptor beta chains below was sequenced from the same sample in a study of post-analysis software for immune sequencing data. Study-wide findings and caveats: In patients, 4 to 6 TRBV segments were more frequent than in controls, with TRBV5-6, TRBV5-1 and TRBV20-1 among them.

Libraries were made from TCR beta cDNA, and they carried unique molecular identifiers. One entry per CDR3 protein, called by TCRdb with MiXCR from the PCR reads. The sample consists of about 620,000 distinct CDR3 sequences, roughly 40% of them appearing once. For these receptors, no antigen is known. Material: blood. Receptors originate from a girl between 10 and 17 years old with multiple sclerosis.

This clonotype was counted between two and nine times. As DNA, the CDR3 is TGCGCCAGCAGCCAACCCCTCCATGAGCAGTTCTTC. Translating gives CASSQPLHEQFF. The chain joins TRBV4-1 to TRBJ2-1, with D hard to call. Germline-derived CDR1 and CDR2 are MGHRA and YSYEKL. CDR3 length: 12 residues. With 2 bases removed from V and 8 bases from J, the gap between germline ends came to 7 bases.

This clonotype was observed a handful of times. The CDR3 bases are TGTGCCAGCAGCCCCCAGACAGCTTACTATGGCTACACCTTC. Translated, it gives CASSPQTAYYGYTF. J is TRBJ1-2 and V is TRBV7-6, with D perhaps TRBD1 (5 bases). The germline V gene encodes CDR1 SGHVS and CDR2 FNYEAQ. Trimming cost V 5 bases and J 3 bases, with 13 bases left between them. The CDR3 sequence is 14 residues long.

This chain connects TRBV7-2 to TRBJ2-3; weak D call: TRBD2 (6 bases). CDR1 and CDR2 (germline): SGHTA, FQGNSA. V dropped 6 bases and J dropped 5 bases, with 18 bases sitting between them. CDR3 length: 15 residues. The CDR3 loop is CASRPTSWREDTQYF. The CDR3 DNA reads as TGTGCCAGCAGACCCACTAGCTGGCGAGAAGATACGCAGTATTTT.

CDR3 sequence reads: CASSLVVTSGRRDTQYF. The CDR3 DNA sequence: TGCGCCAGCAGCTTGGTCGTAACTAGCGGGAGAAGGGATACGCAGTATTTT. This sequence joins TRBV5-1 and TRBJ2-3; 11 bases match TRBD2. The CDR3 extends over 17 amino acids. Per germline, CDR1 SGHRS and CDR2 YFSETQ. V gave up 0 bases and J gave up 6 bases; unmatched junction bases: 9.

The DNA of the CDR3 is TGTGCCAGCAGTTACGGGACAGGGGTAGGTGAGCAGTACTTC. This codes for CASSYGTGVGEQYF. The J gene is TRBJ2-5, the V gene TRBV6-5, with 10 bases aligning to TRBD1. V lost 2 bases, J lost 11 bases, and 8 bases stayed unmatched. The CDR3 is made up of 14 amino acids. Germline V gene lookup returns CDR1 MNHEY and CDR2 SVGAGI.

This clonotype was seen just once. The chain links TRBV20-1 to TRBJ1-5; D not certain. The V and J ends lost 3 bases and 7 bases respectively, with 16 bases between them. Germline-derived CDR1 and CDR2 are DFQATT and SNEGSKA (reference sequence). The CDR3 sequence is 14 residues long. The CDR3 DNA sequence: TGCAGTGCTAGTTCTGGCAGCGGTGAACAGCCCCAGCATTTT. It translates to CSASSGSGEQPQHF.

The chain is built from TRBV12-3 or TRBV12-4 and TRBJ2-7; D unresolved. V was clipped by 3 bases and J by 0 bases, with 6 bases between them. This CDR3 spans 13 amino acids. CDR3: CASSFHSSYEQYF. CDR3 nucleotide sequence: TGTGCCAGCAGTTTCCACAGCTCCTACGAGCAGTACTTC.

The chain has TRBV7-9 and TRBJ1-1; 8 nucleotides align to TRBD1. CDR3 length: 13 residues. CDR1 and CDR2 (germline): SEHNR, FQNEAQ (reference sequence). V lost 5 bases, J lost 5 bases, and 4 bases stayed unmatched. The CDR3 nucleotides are TGTGCCAGCAGCCACAGGGGGAAGACTGAAGCTTTCTTT. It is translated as CASSHRGKTEAFF.

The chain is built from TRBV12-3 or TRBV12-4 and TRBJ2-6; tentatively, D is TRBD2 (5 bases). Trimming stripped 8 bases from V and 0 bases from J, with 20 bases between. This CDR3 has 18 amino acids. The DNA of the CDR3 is TGTGCCAGCGGCTTCACGGGCCGGAGGTCCTCTGGGGCCAACGTCCTGACTTTC. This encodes CASGFTGRRSSGANVLTF.

The CDR3 nucleotides are TGTGCCAGCAGGAATGGAGGGGGCACAGATACGCAGTATTTT. Translating it yields CASRNGGGTDTQYF. The genes are TRBV28 and TRBJ2-3, with D possibly being TRBD2 (6 bases). Germline V gives CDR1 MDHEN, CDR2 SYDVKM. CDR3 size: 14 residues. Trimming took off 6 bases at V and 1 base at J, with 11 bases between the two ends.

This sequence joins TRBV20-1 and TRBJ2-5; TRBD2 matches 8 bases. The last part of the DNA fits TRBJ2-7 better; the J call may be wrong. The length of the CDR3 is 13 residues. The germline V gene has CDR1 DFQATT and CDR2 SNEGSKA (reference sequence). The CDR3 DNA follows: TGCAGTGCCAGGACTAGCAGTTCCTACGAGCAGTACTTC. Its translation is CSARTSSSYEQYF.

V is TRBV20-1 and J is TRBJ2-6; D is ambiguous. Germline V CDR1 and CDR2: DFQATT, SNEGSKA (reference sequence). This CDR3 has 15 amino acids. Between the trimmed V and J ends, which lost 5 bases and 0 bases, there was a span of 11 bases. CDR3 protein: CSAVHPVSGANVLTF. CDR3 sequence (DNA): TGCAGTGCTGTTCATCCTGTCTCTGGGGCCAACGTCCTGACTTTC.

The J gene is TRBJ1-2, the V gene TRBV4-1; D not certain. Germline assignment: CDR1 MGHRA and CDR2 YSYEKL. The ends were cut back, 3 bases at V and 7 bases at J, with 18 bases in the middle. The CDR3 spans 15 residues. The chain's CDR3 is CASSQVGEGPAGYTF. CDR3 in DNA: TGCGCCAGCAGCCAGGTCGGAGAAGGACCCGCTGGCTACACCTTC.

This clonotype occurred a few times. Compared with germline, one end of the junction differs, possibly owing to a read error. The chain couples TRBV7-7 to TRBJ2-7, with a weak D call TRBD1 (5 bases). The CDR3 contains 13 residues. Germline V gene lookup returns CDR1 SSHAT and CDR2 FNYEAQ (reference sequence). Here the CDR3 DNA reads TGTGCTAGCAGCTCTGGCAGGGCATACGAGCAGTACTTC. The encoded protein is CASSSGRAYEQYF.

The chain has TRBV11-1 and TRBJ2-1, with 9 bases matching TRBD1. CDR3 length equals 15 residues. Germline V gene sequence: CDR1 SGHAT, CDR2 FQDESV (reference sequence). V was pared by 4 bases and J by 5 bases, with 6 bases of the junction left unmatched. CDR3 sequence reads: CASSSRDRADNEQFF. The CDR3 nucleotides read TGTGCCAGCAGCTCTCGGGACAGGGCCGACAATGAGCAGTTCTTC.

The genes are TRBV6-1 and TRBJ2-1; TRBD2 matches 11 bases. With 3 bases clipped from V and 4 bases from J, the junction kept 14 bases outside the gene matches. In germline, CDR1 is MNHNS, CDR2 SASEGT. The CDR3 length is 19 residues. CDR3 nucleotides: TGTGCCAGCAGTGAGGCTTTTACTAGCGGGAGCGGCGCTTACAATGAGCAGTTCTTC. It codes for CASSEAFTSGSGAYNEQFF.